Described below is a single TCR beta chain sequence and its context. Its target is unknown. Trimming took 7 bases from V and 8 from J; bases not matched to a gene: 19. Germline V gene sequence: CDR1 SGHTA, CDR2 FQGTGA. CDR3 length equals 17 residues. This specimen comes from a study of blood T cells in healthy people across ages. Findings of the study overall: Significant beta diversity loss was already apparent by age approximately 42, declining roughly linearly.

The authors ran a second PCR of about 6 to 11 cycles using a sample-barcoded 5' primer and a J-beta primer mix. TCRdb reprocessed the 5' RACE reads with MiXCR, giving one entry per CDR3 protein. The sample carries 850,000 to 1,300,000 distinct CDR3 sequences, 40% to 55% recorded once. The chain links TRBV7-3 to TRBJ2-1, with TRBD2 matching 8 bases. The receptor was derived from a woman between 55 and 75 years old in good health. The sample taken for sequencing was blood. CDR3 nucleotide sequence: TGTGCCAGCACCGCAAACTCCGGGGGAGCGGGAGAGGATGAGCAGTTCTTC. Residues: CASTANSGGAGEDEQFF.